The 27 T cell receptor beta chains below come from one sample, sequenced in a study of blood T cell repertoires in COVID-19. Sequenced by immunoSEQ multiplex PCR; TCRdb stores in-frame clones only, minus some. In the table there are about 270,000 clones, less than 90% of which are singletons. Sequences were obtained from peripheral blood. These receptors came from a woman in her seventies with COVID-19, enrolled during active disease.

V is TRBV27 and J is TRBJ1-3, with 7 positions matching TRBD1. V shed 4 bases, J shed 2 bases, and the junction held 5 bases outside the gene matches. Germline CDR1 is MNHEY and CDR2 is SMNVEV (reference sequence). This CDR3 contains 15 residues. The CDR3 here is CASSSRTGAGNTIYF. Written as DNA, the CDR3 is TGTGCCAGCAGTTCTCGAACAGGGGCTGGAAACACCATATATTTT.

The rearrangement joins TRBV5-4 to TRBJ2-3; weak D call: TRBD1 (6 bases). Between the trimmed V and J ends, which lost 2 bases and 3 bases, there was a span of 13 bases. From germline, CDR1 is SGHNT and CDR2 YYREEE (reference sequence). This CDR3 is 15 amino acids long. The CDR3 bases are TGTGCCAGCAGCTTTCGTACAGGGCAAACAGATACGCAGTATTTT. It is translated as CASSFRTGQTDTQYF.

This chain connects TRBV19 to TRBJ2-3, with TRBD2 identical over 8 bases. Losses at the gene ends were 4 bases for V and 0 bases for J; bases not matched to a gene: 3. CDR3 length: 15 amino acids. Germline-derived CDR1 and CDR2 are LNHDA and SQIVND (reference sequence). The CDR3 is CASSTGGGSTDTQYF. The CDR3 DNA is TGTGCCAGTAGTACCGGGGGGGGGAGCACAGATACGCAGTATTTT.

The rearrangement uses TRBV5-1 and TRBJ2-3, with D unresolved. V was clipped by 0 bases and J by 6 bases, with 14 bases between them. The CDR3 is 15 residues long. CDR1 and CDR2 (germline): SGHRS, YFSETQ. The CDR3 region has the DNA TGCGCCAGCAGCTTGGAGCAGGCGATGGATGATACGCAGTATTTT. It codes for CASSLEQAMDDTQYF.

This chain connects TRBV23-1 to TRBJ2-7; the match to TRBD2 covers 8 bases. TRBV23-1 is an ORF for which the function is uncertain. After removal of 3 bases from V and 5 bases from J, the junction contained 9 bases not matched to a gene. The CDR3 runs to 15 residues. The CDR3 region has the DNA TGCGCCAGCAGTCACCCGGGAGGGGAGCCTGACGAGCAGTACTTC. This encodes CASSHPGGEPDEQYF.

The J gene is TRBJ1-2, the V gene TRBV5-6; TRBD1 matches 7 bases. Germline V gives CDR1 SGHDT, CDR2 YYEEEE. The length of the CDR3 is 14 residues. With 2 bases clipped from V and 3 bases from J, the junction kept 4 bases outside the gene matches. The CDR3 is CASSFSGGDYGYTF. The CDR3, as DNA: TGTGCCAGCAGCTTCTCAGGGGGTGACTATGGCTACACCTTC.

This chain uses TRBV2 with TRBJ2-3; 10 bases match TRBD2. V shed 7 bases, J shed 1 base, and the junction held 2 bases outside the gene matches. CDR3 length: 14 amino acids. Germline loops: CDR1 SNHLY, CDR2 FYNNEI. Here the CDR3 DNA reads TGTGCCAGCAACCTAGCGGGGGGCACAGATACGCAGTATTTT. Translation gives CASNLAGGTDTQYF.

CDR3 sequence: CASSQGQEAFF. The CDR3 region has the DNA TGTGCCAGCAGCCAAGGGCAGGAAGCTTTCTTT. The chain couples TRBV3-1 (or the pseudogene TRBV3-2) to TRBJ1-1; D unclear. This CDR3 is built from 11 residues. Trimming took off 1 base at V and 8 bases at J, with 5 bases between the two ends. Germline assignment: CDR1 LGHDT and CDR2 YNNKEL (reference sequence).

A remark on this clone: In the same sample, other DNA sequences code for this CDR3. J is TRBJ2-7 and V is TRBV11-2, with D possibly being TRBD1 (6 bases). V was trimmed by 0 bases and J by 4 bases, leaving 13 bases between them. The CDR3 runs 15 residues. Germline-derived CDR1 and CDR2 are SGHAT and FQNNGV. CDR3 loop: CASSLESGTQYEQYF. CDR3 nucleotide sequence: TGTGCCAGCAGCTTAGAATCCGGGACACAATACGAGCAGTACTTC.

CDR3 protein: CASSPKQGGDSGNTIYF. The CDR3 DNA is TGTGCCAGTAGTCCAAAACAGGGGGGGGACTCTGGAAACACCATATATTTT. V gene TRBV19 combines with J gene TRBJ1-3, with 8 bases identical to TRBD1. V lost 5 bases, J lost 0 bases, and 9 bases stayed unmatched. This CDR3 region has 17 residues. Germline V gene data show CDR1 as LNHDA and CDR2 as SQIVND (reference sequence). Variable domain in full (rest from reference TRBV19 and TRBJ1-3): DGGITQSPKYLFRKEGQNVTLSCEQNLNHDAMYWYRQDPGQGLRLIYYSQIVNDFQKGDIAEGYSVSREKKESFPLTVTSAQKNPTAFYLCASSPKQGGDSGNTIYFGEGSWLTVV.

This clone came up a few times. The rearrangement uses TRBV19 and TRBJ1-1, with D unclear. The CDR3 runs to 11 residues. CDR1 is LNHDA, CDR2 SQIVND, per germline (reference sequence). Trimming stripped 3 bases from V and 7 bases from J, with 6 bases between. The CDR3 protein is CASSIEGEAFF. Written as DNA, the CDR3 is TGTGCCAGTAGTATTGAGGGTGAAGCTTTCTTT.

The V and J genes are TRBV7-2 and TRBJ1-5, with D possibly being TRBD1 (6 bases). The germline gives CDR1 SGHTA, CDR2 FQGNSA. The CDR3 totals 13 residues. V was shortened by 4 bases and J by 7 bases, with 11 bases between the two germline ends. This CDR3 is CASSSQGGQPQHF. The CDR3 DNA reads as TGTGCCAGCAGCTCACAGGGCGGCCAGCCCCAGCATTTT.

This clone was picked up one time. The CDR3 DNA is TGTGCCAGCAGCTTAGAGTTTGCTAGCGGGGTGGAAACAGATACGCAGTATTTT. It translates to CASSLEFASGVETDTQYF. This chain connects TRBV11-2 to TRBJ2-3; the match to TRBD2 covers 9 bases. This CDR3 is built from 18 residues. V dropped 0 bases and J dropped 3; count of bases not matched to a gene: 10. The V gene's germline CDR1 is SGHAT and CDR2 FQNNGV.

In DNA form, the CDR3 reads TGTGCCAGCACCACTACAGGGGGCGGTCAGCCCCAGCATTTT. This gives the protein CASTTTGGGQPQHF. The chain has TRBV21-1 and TRBJ1-5; whether TRBD1, the table's D call, matches the DNA was not checked. TRBV21-1 is annotated as a pseudogene. This CDR3 contains 14 residues.

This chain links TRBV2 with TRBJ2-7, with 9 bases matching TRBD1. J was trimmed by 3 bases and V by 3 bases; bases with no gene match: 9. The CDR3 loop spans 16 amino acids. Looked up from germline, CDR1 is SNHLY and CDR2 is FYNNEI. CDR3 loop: CASSDGTGTGHYEQYF. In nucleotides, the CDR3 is TGTGCCAGCAGTGACGGCACCGGGACAGGGCACTACGAGCAGTACTTC.

This CDR3 is CSATRGKGEQYF. In DNA form, the CDR3 reads TGCAGCGCCACCCGGGGAAAGGGCGAGCAGTACTTC. This chain uses TRBV29-1 with TRBJ2-7, with D possibly matching TRBD2 (5 bases). V was trimmed by 7 bases and J by 6 bases, leaving 16 bases between them. Germline CDR1 reads SQVTM; CDR2 reads ANQGSEA. The CDR3 runs 12 residues.

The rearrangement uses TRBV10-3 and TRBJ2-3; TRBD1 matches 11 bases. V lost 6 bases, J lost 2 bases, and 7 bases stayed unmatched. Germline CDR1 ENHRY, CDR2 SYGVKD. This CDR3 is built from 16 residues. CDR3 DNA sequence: TGTGCCATCAGGGAAGGGACAGGGGGAGTCACAGATACGCAGTATTTT. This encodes CAIREGTGGVTDTQYF.

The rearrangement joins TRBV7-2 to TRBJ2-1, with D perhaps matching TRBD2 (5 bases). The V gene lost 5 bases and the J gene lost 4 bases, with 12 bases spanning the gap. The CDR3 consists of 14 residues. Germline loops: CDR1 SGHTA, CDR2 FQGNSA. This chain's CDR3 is CASSTLGLYNEQFF. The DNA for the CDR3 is TGTGCCAGCAGCACATTAGGACTTTACAATGAGCAGTTCTTC.

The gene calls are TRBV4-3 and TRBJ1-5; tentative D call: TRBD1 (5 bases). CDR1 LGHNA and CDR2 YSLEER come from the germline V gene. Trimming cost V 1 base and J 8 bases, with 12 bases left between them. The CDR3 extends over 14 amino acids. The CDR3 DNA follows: TGCGCCAGCAGCCAAGGACAGCTAGAAAAGCCCCAGCATTTT. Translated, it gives CASSQGQLEKPQHF.

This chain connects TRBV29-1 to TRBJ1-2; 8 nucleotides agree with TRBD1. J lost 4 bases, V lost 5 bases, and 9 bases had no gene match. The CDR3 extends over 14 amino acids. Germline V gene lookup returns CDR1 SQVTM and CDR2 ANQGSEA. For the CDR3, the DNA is TGCAGCGTTTCAACACAGGGGGTCGGCTATGGCTACACCTTC. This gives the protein CSVSTQGVGYGYTF.

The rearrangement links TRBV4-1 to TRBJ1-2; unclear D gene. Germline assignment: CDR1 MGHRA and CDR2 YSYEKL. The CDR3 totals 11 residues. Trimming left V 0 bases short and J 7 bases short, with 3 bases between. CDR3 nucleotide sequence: TGCGCCAGCAGCCAAGAGGCTGGCTACACCTTC. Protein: CASSQEAGYTF.

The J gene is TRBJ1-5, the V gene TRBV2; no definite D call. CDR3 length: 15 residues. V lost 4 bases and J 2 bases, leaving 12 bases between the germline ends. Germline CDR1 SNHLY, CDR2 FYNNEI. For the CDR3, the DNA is TGTGCCAGCAGTGGACGAGGATCTGGCAATCAGCCCCAGCATTTT. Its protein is CASSGRGSGNQPQHF.

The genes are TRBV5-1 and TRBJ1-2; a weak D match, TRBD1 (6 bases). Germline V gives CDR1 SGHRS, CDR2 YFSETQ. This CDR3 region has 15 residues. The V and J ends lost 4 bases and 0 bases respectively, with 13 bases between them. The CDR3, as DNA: TGCGCCAGCAGCCCCACAGGGAGAACTAACTATGGCTACACCTTC. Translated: CASSPTGRTNYGYTF.

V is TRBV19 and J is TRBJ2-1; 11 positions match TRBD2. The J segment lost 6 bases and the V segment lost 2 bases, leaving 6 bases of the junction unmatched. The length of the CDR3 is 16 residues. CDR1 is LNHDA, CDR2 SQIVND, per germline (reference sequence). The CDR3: CASSIKMGLAANEQFF. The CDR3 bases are TGTGCCAGTAGTATAAAAATGGGACTAGCGGCCAATGAGCAGTTCTTC.

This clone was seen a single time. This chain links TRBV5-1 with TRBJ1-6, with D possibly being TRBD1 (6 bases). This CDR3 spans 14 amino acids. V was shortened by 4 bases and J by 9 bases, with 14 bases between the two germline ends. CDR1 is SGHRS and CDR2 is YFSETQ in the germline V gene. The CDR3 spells CASSPGDLGSPLHF. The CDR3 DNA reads TGCGCCAGCAGCCCAGGGGACCTCGGTTCACCCCTCCACTTT.

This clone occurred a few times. CDR3 nucleotide sequence: TGTGCCAGCAGCGTAGCTAGCGGGGGGGAAGGTGAGCAGTTCTTC. Translated: CASSVASGGEGEQFF. This chain uses TRBV9 with TRBJ2-1; 12 bases are shared with TRBD2. The CDR3 covers 15 residues. V shed 0 bases and J 9 bases; nucleotides not matched to a gene: 4. Germline lookup yields CDR1 SGDLS and CDR2 YYNGEE.

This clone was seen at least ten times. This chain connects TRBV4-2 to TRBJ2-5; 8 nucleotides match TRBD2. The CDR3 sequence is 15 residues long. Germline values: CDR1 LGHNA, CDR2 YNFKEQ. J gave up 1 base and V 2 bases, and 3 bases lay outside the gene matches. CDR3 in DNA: TGTGCCAGCAGCCAAACGCGGGGGGCCCAAGAGACCCAGTACTTC. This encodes CASSQTRGAQETQYF.